This T cell receptor (beta chain) stems from a study of T-cell memory formation after mild COVID-19. In the study overall: For the most part, TCR clusters were specific to one donor. Study observations and caveats: The SARS-CoV-2 specificity of second-wave clones reaching peak at day 37 remained unverified.

Points on this clonotype: The antigen remains unidentified.

CDR3 length: 15 amino acids. Trimming pared 3 bases from V and 0 bases from J, leaving 14 bases between. The germline gives CDR1 DFQATT, CDR2 SNEGSKA (reference sequence). TCRdb called the 5' RACE reads again in MiXCR, with one record for every CDR3 protein. The sample holds about 320,000 distinct CDR3 sequences, approximately 15% seen once. Sequencing used PBMCs or a T cell subset sorted from them (not recorded which). The chain couples TRBV20-1 to TRBJ1-1; D unclear. The clonotype originates from a man aged 18 to 29 who had mild COVID-19 (a few samples of this study predate the infection). Cell type and time point are not known. Here the CDR3 reads CSARPITVMNTEAFF. The CDR3 nucleotides read TGCAGTGCTAGGCCAATAACAGTCATGAACACTGAAGCTTTCTTT.